The clone carrying this T cell receptor (beta chain) was counted many times. Its antigen is as yet unknown. TCRdb reanalysed the 5' RACE reads using MiXCR and keeps one entry per CDR3 protein. The data hold fewer than 650,000 distinct CDR3 sequences, with roughly 13% observed a single time. V was pared by 1 base and J by 1 base, with 7 bases between. CDR1 is SEHNR and CDR2 is FQNEAQ in the germline V gene (reference sequence). The CDR3 loop spans 14 amino acids. This sample was included in a study of CD8 T cells in ankylosing spondylitis. Broader study findings: Characteristic, it appeared, of ankylosing spondylitis blood was a TCR beta motif of fewer than 10 highly homologous variants. Disease-linked clones had a CD8+ phenotype and relatively low frequency in peripheral blood.

Sequencing used blood, either unsorted or a sorted T cell fraction (not recorded which). This sequence was found in a male donor with ankylosing spondylitis. This sequence joins TRBV7-9 and TRBJ1-1; D is unresolved. CDR3 loop: CASSLGLGNTEAFF. The CDR3 nucleotides are TGTGCCAGCAGCTTAGGGTTAGGGAACACTGAAGCTTTCTTT.